This T cell receptor (beta chain) was captured in a study of neurological immune-mediated disorders. Broader study findings: The study found no CDR3 amino acid sequences shared by expanded clones across subjects, suggesting private repertoires in all groups.

A 10-nucleotide random UMI tagged transcripts in template-switch 5'RACE cDNA synthesis. Per sequencing run, 15-18 subjects together gave over 170 million TCR-beta sequences. TCRdb re-analysed the 5' RACE reads in MiXCR, keeping a single row per CDR3 protein. The repertoire includes roughly 48,000 distinct CDR3 sequences, about 5.6% of them detected once, and over 1.2% sits in the top ten. CD4+ or CD8+ T cells at a count of 1 million served as input for the sorted libraries. Many counts were recorded for this clonotype. What it binds is unknown. Trimming removed 6 bases from V and 5 bases from J; junction bases left unmatched: 8. The CDR3 covers 15 residues. Germline lookup yields CDR1 MDHEN and CDR2 SYDVKM.

The sample taken for sequencing was CD4+ T cells from blood. The source of this sequence is a woman aged 18-30 years with multiple sclerosis. The V call is TRBV28, the J call TRBJ2-2, with 8 bases aligning to TRBD2. The CDR3, as DNA: TGTGCCAGCAGCCCGGCGGGGGGCGGGACCGGGGAGCTGTTTTTT. Translated, it gives CASSPAGGGTGELFF.